This TCR beta chain was observed in a study of somatic mutations in cytotoxic T cells in rheumatoid arthritis. General study results and limits: Nobody adjusted the slight TRBV07 underrepresentation in rheumatoid arthritis patients for multiple comparisons.

For this clone: The antigen remains unidentified.

The CDR3 loop spans 18 amino acids. The V and J ends lost 5 bases and 0 bases, in that order; junction bases with no gene match: 10. In germline, CDR1 is SEHNR, CDR2 FQNEAQ (reference sequence). Assay: immunoSEQ multiplex PCR; the TCRdb copy retains only in-frame clones and omits some. The sample records roughly 16,000 clones, roughly 80% being singletons. This clonotype was sampled from an adult with rheumatoid arthritis. The specimen was CD8+ T cells sorted from blood. This sequence joins TRBV7-9 and TRBJ2-3; 11 nucleotides agree with TRBD2. The CDR3 DNA is TGTGCCAGCAGCCCCCCGCTAGCGGGGGGTGTTAGCACAGATACGCAGTATTTT. Its protein product is CASSPPLAGGVSTDTQYF.